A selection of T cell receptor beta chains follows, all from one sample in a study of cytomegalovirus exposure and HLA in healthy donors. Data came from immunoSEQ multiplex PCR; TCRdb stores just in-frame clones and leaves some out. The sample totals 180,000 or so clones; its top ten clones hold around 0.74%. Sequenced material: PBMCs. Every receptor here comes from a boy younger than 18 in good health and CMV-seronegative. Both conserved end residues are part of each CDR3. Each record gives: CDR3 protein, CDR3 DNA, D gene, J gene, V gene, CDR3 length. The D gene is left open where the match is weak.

CASSLWSGLGTDTQYF TGCGCCAGCAGCTTGTGGTCTGGACTCGGCACAGATACGCAGTATTTT . TRBJ2-3 TRBV5-1 16
CASPRDRDNSPLHF TGTGCCAGCCCTAGGGACAGGGATAATTCACCCCTCCACTTT TRBD1 TRBJ1-6 TRBV27 14
CASSLNPSGAGDRFF TGTGCCAGCAGCTTAAACCCTAGCGGGGCCGGGGATCGGTTCTTC TRBD2 TRBJ2-1 TRBV7-3 15
CSVVRDSGNTEAFF TGCAGCGTTGTAAGGGACAGTGGGAACACTGAAGCTTTCTTT TRBD1 TRBJ1-1 TRBV29-1 14
CASSLEGAGANGYTF TGCGCCAGCAGCTTGGAAGGGGCAGGGGCCAATGGCTACACCTTC . TRBJ1-2 TRBV5-1 15
CASSLDRGAGEKLFF TGTGCCAGCAGCTTAGATCGGGGGGCCGGCGAAAAACTGTTTTTT . TRBJ1-4 TRBV7-9 15
CASRVGLAGTEAFF TGTGCCAGCAGAGTGGGCCTCGCAGGCACTGAAGCTTTCTTT . TRBJ1-1 TRBV28 14
CASSLPGLAYEQYF TGTGCCAGCAGTTTACCGGGACTAGCGTACGAGCAGTACTTC TRBD2 TRBJ2-7 TRBV28 14
CASSLEREELFF TGTGCCAGCAGCTTAGAACGGGAGGAGCTGTTTTTT . TRBJ2-2 TRBV7-9 12
CASSLRGPNSPLHF TGTGCCAGCAGTCTCAGAGGTCCCAATTCACCCCTCCACTTT . TRBJ1-6 TRBV27 14
CSVEGSFYEQYF TGCAGCGTTGAGGGGAGCTTCTACGAGCAGTACTTC . TRBJ2-7 TRBV29-1 12
CASSDEGGTNEKLFF TGTGCCAGCAGCGACGAGGGAGGAACTAATGAAAAACTGTTTTTT . TRBJ1-4 TRBV5-6 15
CASRTGGIRETQYF TGTGCCAGCCGTACAGGGGGCATTCGAGAGACCCAGTACTTC TRBD1 TRBJ2-5 TRBV2 14
CASSVATGNIYEQYF TGTGCCAGCAGCGTAGCGACAGGGAATATCTACGAGCAGTACTTC TRBD1 TRBJ2-7 TRBV9 15
CASSNRGLNSPLHF TGTGCCAGCAGTAACAGGGGGCTTAATTCACCCCTCCACTTT TRBD1 TRBJ1-6 TRBV27 14
CASSKLQTGASNQPQHF TGCGCCAGCAGTAAACTTCAGACAGGAGCTAGCAATCAGCCCCAGCATTTT . TRBJ1-5 TRBV10-1 17
CASSLGAGMNTEAFF TGTGCCAGCAGCTTAGGAGCAGGGATGAACACTGAAGCTTTCTTT . TRBJ1-1 TRBV11-2 15
CASRGDRGRGEAFF TGTGCCAGCCGTGGGGACAGGGGGCGCGGTGAAGCTTTCTTT TRBD1 TRBJ1-1 TRBV19 14
CASSELGAAPIYF TGTGCCAGCAGTGAACTGGGGGCTGCCCCCATATATTTT . TRBJ1-3 TRBV25-1 13
CAISERGFSNTEAFF TGTGCCATCAGTGAGCGCGGCTTCTCGAACACTGAAGCTTTCTTT . TRBJ1-1 TRBV10-3 15
CASRSSGGTDTQYF TGCGCCAGCAGGTCAAGCGGGGGCACAGATACGCAGTATTTT TRBD2 TRBJ2-3 TRBV10-2 14
CASSSGGTEAFF TGTGCCAGCAGCAGCGGTGGGACTGAAGCTTTCTTT . TRBJ1-1 TRBV7-8 12
CATSRDSYGYTF TGTGCCACCAGCAGAGATAGCTATGGCTACACCTTC . TRBJ1-2 TRBV15 12
CASSSGGVKNGNTIYF TGTGCCAGCAGTTCTGGGGGGGTAAAAAACGGAAACACCATATATTTT . TRBJ1-3 TRBV7-9 16
CASSQEGNRGAKNIQYF TGCGCCAGCAGCCAAGAGGGGAACAGGGGGGCCAAAAACATTCAGTACTTC TRBD1 TRBJ2-4 TRBV4-1 17
CASSSLLDYYEQYF TGTGCCAGCAGCTCACTACTTGATTATTACGAGCAGTACTTC . TRBJ2-7 TRBV11-2 14
CASSVLGVGTEAFF TGTGCCAGCAGTGTATTAGGGGTGGGGACTGAAGCTTTCTTT . TRBJ1-1 TRBV2 14
CASRGAVGNQPQHF TGTGCCAGCAGGGGGGCTGTGGGGAATCAGCCCCAGCATTTT . TRBJ1-5 TRBV2 14
CASSLREEENIQYF TGTGCCAGCAGCTTGCGGGAGGAGGAAAACATTCAGTACTTC TRBD2 TRBJ2-4 TRBV5-6 14
CASSVWLEGQHTEAFF TGTGCCAGCAGCGTTTGGTTGGAGGGACAGCACACTGAAGCTTTCTTT TRBD1 TRBJ1-1 TRBV11-2 16
CASSPRQGGYGYTF TGTGCCAGCAGCCCCCGACAGGGAGGATATGGCTACACCTTC TRBD1 TRBJ1-2 TRBV5-4 14
CAWRQGTHEQYF TGTGCCTGGAGACAGGGTACCCACGAGCAGTACTTC . TRBJ2-7 TRBV30 12
CATSSTRNNEQFF TGTGCCACCAGCAGCACTAGAAACAATGAGCAGTTCTTC . TRBJ2-1 TRBV15 13
CASSRSPTALNLTDTQYF TGTGCCAGCTCACGAAGCCCCACAGCCCTGAATCTCACAGATACGCAGTATTTT . TRBJ2-3 TRBV18 18
CASSQLRQGPSYEQYF TGTGCCAGTAGCCAGCTCCGACAGGGTCCTTCCTACGAGCAGTACTTC TRBD1 TRBJ2-7 TRBV19 16
CASSPQGADSPLHF TGTGCCAGCTCACCGCAGGGGGCGGATTCACCCCTCCACTTT TRBD1 TRBJ1-6 TRBV18 14
CSVDDGGRGTDTQYF TGCAGCGTTGATGACGGGGGGAGAGGGACAGATACGCAGTATTTT TRBD2 TRBJ2-3 TRBV29-1 15
CASRSLRTEDTEAFF TGTGCCAGCAGGTCTTTACGTACCGAGGACACTGAAGCTTTCTTT . TRBJ1-1 TRBV6-6 15
CAVATHGRGSYNEQFF TGTGCCGTTGCGACGCACGGGCGGGGCTCCTACAATGAGCAGTTCTTC . TRBJ2-1 TRBV19 16
CASSDDSMGTEAFF TGTGCCAGCAGCGACGACTCAATGGGCACTGAAGCTTTCTTT . TRBJ1-1 TRBV9 14
CASSFRGRGYSTDTQYF TGTGCCAGCAGTTTTAGAGGGCGGGGGTATAGCACAGATACGCAGTATTTT TRBD2 TRBJ2-3 TRBV28 17